These T cell receptor beta chains were read from a single sample in a study of blood T cell repertoires in COVID-19. Profiled with immunoSEQ multiplex PCR; TCRdb holds only in-frame clones, not every one. The sample has more than 75,000 clones; roughly 90% are singletons. The sequenced material came from peripheral blood. Receptor source: a man aged 45-65 years with COVID-19, enrolled during active disease. Both conserved end residues are part of each CDR3. Each record gives: V gene, clone size, D gene, J gene, CDR3 DNA, CDR3 protein. The D gene is left open where the match is weak. The size of a clone is reported for some rows only, either as once, few or many, or as a class for expanded clones.

TRBV5-1	.	TRBD1	TRBJ1-2	TGCGCCAGCAGCCCGGGACAGGGGCTTGGCTACACCTTC	CASSPGQGLGYTF
TRBV5-1	.	.	TRBJ1-1	TGCGCCAGCAGCTTGGCCGCAGGGTCGGTAATCATTTCGGCCACTGAAGCTTTCTTT	CASSLAAGSVIISATEAFF
TRBV11-3	.	.	TRBJ2-5	TGTGCCAGCAGCTTAGGGGGGAGCGGGCAGGGAGAGACCCAGTACTTC	CASSLGGSGQGETQYF
TRBV14	.	TRBD2	TRBJ2-3	TGTGCCAGCAGCCCGACTCTAGCGGGGGGATTGCAGTATTTT	CASSPTLAGGLQYF
TRBV15	.	TRBD1	TRBJ2-1	TGTGCCACCAGCAGAGAGCGACTCGGGACAGGGGACTACAATGAGCAGTTCTTC	CATSRERLGTGDYNEQFF
TRBV15	.	.	TRBJ1-2	TGTGCCACCAGCAGAGATAACAGGTTGGGCTACACCTTC	CATSRDNRLGYTF
TRBV2	once	.	TRBJ1-4	TGTGCCAGCAGTGAAGCTTCCCTCTTCAGTTCAACTAATGAAAAACTGTTTTTT	CASSEASLFSSTNEKLFF
TRBV6-1	.	TRBD1	TRBJ1-2	TGTGCCAGCAGTGCCGGGACAGGGGGCTCGGGGAACTATGGCTACACCTTC	CASSAGTGGSGNYGYTF
TRBV19	.	.	TRBJ1-1	TGTGCCAGTAGTATGGGAGATATCGAAGGCGCTGAAGCTTTCTTT	CASSMGDIEGAEAFF
TRBV3-1/TRBV3-2	.	TRBD2	TRBJ2-3	TGTGCCAGCAGCCCAAGTGTTGGACTAGCGGGGGATACGCAGTATTTT	CASSPSVGLAGDTQYF
TRBV5-4	once	.	TRBJ1-2	TGTGCCAGCAGCTTCCAGGGCCAGGTAGATGGCTACACCTTC	CASSFQGQVDGYTF
TRBV5-1	.	TRBD1	TRBJ2-7	TGCGCCAGCAGCATAGACAGGGGATACGAGCAGTACTTC	CASSIDRGYEQYF
TRBV4-3	.	TRBD2	TRBJ2-5	TGCGCCAGCAGCCAAAGGACTAGCGGAACGACCTCTGAGACCCAGTACTTC	CASSQRTSGTTSETQYF
TRBV5-5	.	TRBD1	TRBJ1-1	TGTGCCAGCAGCCGGAGGGGACAGGGGGCAGGTGAAGCTTTCTTT	CASSRRGQGAGEAFF
TRBV5-6	.	.	TRBJ1-1	TGTGCCAGCAGCTTGCGGGCGACAGAAGGGTACACTGAAGCTTTCTTT	CASSLRATEGYTEAFF
TRBV4-1	.	TRBD1	TRBJ1-1	TGCGCCAGTAAGAAGGGACAGGGTAATGAAGCTTTCTTT	CASKKGQGNEAFF
TRBV7-3	.	TRBD1	TRBJ2-2	TGTGCCAGCAGTTATTTACCGGGACAGGGGGCGGCCGGGGAGCTGTTTTTT	CASSYLPGQGAAGELFF
TRBV7-3	.	TRBD2	TRBJ2-3	TGTGCCAGCAGCTCCAGACTAGCGGGGGTAGATACGCAGTATTTT	CASSSRLAGVDTQYF
TRBV2	.	.	TRBJ1-1	TGTGCCAGCAGTGAAATGAGCAGGGCTGCAACTTTCTTT	CASSEMSRAATFF
TRBV7-9	.	.	TRBJ2-5	TGTGCCAGCAGCACGGGGAGCCAAGAGACCCAGTACTTC	CASSTGSQETQYF
TRBV3-1/TRBV3-2	.	TRBD2	TRBJ2-3	TGTGCCAGCAGCCAAGAGGGCAGCGGGGCCTCTTACACGCAGTATTTT	CASSQEGSGASYTQYF
TRBV4-1	.	.	TRBJ2-2	TGCGCCAGCAGCCAAGGCCCTATTGGCGACAGCGGGGAGCTGTTTTTT	CASSQGPIGDSGELFF
TRBV7-9	.	.	TRBJ2-3	TGTGCCAGCAGCCCTCAACAGGGCCCAAATACGCAGTATTTT	CASSPQQGPNTQYF
TRBV28	.	TRBD1	TRBJ2-1	TGTGCCAGCAGTTTCGAGGGGGCAGGCTCCTACAATGAGCAGTTCTTC	CASSFEGAGSYNEQFF
TRBV18	.	.	TRBJ1-1	TGTGCCAGCTCACTACCCGGGGCTGAAGCTTTCTTT	CASSLPGAEAFF
TRBV27	.	TRBD1	TRBJ2-7	TGTGCCAGCAGTTCAAGATCGACAGGGCACTACGAGCAGTACTTC	CASSSRSTGHYEQYF
TRBV4-3	.	.	TRBJ2-3	TGCGCCAGCAGCAAACGGGGGGCACACACAGATACGCAGTATTTT	CASSKRGAHTDTQYF
TRBV19	once	.	TRBJ1-1	TGTGCCAGTAGTATTACAGGTCCCCTAAACACTGAAGCTTTCTTT	CASSITGPLNTEAFF
TRBV9	.	.	TRBJ1-1	TGTGCCAGCAGCGTACAGCGGAACACTGAAGCTTTCTTT	CASSVQRNTEAFF
TRBV5-1	.	.	TRBJ2-3	TGCGCCAGCAGCTCCGGCAGGGGGGCCGGAGATACGCAGTATTTT	CASSSGRGAGDTQYF
TRBV29-1	.	TRBD2	TRBJ2-1	TGCAGCGCCGGAGGGACTAGCGGGGAACGGCAGTTCTTC	CSAGGTSGERQFF
TRBV10-2	.	.	TRBJ2-6	TGCGCCAGCAGTGAGTCGCGGCCCGGATCTGGGGCCAACGTCCTGACTTTC	CASSESRPGSGANVLTF
TRBV7-3	once	.	TRBJ1-3	TGTGCCAGCAGCCGCCAGGGCCTACCTGGAAACACCATATATTTT	CASSRQGLPGNTIYF